This TCR beta chain is drawn from a study of blood T cell repertoires in COVID-19. As for the study in general: From the United States, Italy and Spain came samples of acute and convalescent COVID-19. The cDNA or gDNA used as material had been derived from T cells, B-cell-depleted T cells, or PBMCs.

This CDR3 is 15 amino acids long. The germline gives CDR1 LGHDT, CDR2 YNNKEL (reference sequence). V gave up 2 bases and J gave up 5 bases; unmatched junction bases: 1. Authors' data handling: Reference gene primer amplification gave estimated nucleated cell counts. TCRdb's copy holds only in-frame clones and misses some; the assay was immunoSEQ multiplex PCR. The V and J calls and clone size are taken from that table; D and trimming were inferred from the DNA. The sample holds roughly 150,000 clones, just under 85% seen once. Patients in Seattle were enrolled during active infection, then followed longitudinally.

Sequencing was carried out using peripheral blood. The chain couples TRBV3-1 (or the pseudogene TRBV3-2) to TRBJ2-1, with 12 bases fitting TRBD2. This clonotype was obtained from an elderly woman with COVID-19, enrolled during active disease. Here the CDR3 DNA reads TGTGCCAGCAGCCAACTAGCGGGGGGGAACAATGAGCAGTTCTTC. Its translation is CASSQLAGGNNEQFF.